The clone carrying this T cell receptor (beta chain) was picked up many times. Its antigen is undetermined. The sample is drawn from a study of T-cell reconstitution after alpha-beta-depleted transplantation in children. V lost 0 bases to trimming and J lost 7 bases, with 13 bases between them. This CDR3 is 15 amino acids long. Germline V lookup: CDR1 SEHNR, CDR2 FQNEAQ (reference sequence). A TCRbeta library incorporating unique molecular identifiers was prepared. TCRdb reprocessed the PCR reads via MiXCR and lists one record per CDR3 protein. Of around 270,000 distinct CDR3 sequences listed, around 10% are singletons. Regarding the study as a whole: Newly produced T cells mostly provided counts and TCRbeta diversity after one year, as hyperexpanded clones declined. Recipient T cells and thymic progenitors that survived gave rise to the high TCRbeta diversity observed at day 60 in some patients. Expanded clones from the graft, numbering several hundred, reportedly supplied alpha-beta T cells about two months after transplant.

The chain employs TRBV7-9 and TRBJ2-4; no clear D. Sequenced material: PBMCs, taken before TCRalphabeta/CD19-depleted stem cell transplant. The sequence was obtained from a boy under two years old with acute myeloid leukemia, due to receive a stem cell transplant. In DNA form, the CDR3 reads TGTGCCAGCAGCTTAGCTGGCCAAGAACCGAACATTCAGTACTTC. Translation gives CASSLAGQEPNIQYF.